This T cell receptor (beta chain) was recorded in a study of T cell repertoires in cytomegalovirus infection. Study outcomes and limitations: Ex vivo responses were dominated by HLA-C-restricted CMV-specific TCR beta clonotypes.

V was clipped by 5 bases and J by 6 bases, with 14 bases between them. Germline V gives CDR1 SGHVS, CDR2 FNYEAQ. CDR3 size: 13 residues. TCRdb recomputed calls from the reads with MiXCR, one row per CDR3 protein. Altogether about 680,000 distinct CDR3 sequences are present, around 24% being singletons, with the ten largest covering around 8%. Details on this clonotype: Antigen specificity is unknown.

Sequenced: CD8+ T cells from PBMCs. V and J are TRBV7-6 and TRBJ2-7; D gene uncertain. This sequence was found in a human donor in good health (CMV status not recorded). Some clones in this sample may be carry-over from other donors' samples. CDR3 amino acids: CASSPSNLGEQYF. CDR3 bases: TGTGCCAGCAGCCCTTCTAATTTGGGCGAGCAGTACTTC.